This T cell receptor (beta chain) was identified in a study of shared clonotypes between healthy human individuals. The wider study: Serving as donors were a couple of women and a few men, whose ages spanned 18 to 49.

PCR replicates performed on unsorted PBMC used roughly 300 ng DNA, approximately 30,000 T cell genomes. Here immunoSEQ multiplex PCR was the method, and the copy in TCRdb shows in-frame clones only, minus some. The sample has 450,000 to 500,000 clones, more than 65% seen once; the top ten hold approximately 11%. The receptor comes from a woman between 40 and 50 years old in good health. Some clones in this sample may be carry-over from other donors' samples. The material sequenced was PBMCs.

The CDR3 DNA reads TGTGCCAGCAGCTTTAGGGCTAGCGGGAGCCTCAATGAGCAGTTCTTC. This sequence encodes CASSFRASGSLNEQFF. The rearrangement joins TRBV7-8 to TRBJ2-1, with 10 nucleotides matching TRBD2. This CDR3 is built from 16 residues. The trim removed 3 bases at V and 6 bases at J, leaving 8 bases unmatched. Germline V lookup: CDR1 SGHVS, CDR2 FQNEAQ.